The entry below gives a single TCR beta chain sequence along with its context. Antigen: not known. The data were taken from a study of STAT5B mutations in CD4+ large granular lymphocyte leukemia. Overall study results and limits: CD4-sorted patient repertoires seemed more clonal than healthy CD4+ repertoires.

V shed 5 bases and J 3 bases; nucleotides not matched to a gene: 8. Looked up from germline, CDR1 is SGHAT and CDR2 is FQDESV (reference sequence). There are 15 residues in the CDR3. Measured with immunoSEQ multiplex PCR; TCRdb has only the in-frame clones, and not every one. Here the sample spans about 31,000 clones, 76% being singletons. The source of this sequence is a human donor in good health. The rearrangement joins TRBV11-1 to TRBJ2-7, with 9 bases fitting TRBD1. The sample was CD4+ T cells from blood buffy coats. CDR3 residues: CASSPGQGTFYEQYF. CDR3 coding DNA: TGTGCCAGCAGCCCGGGACAGGGAACATTCTACGAGCAGTACTTC.